This entry lists 4 T cell receptor beta chains sequenced from one sample in a study of cytomegalovirus exposure and HLA in healthy donors. In the PCR, 60 Vbeta and 13 Jbeta primers were used. Sequenced by immunoSEQ multiplex PCR; TCRdb stores in-frame clones only, minus some. The data hold roughly 170,000 clones, with around 83% observed a single time. Sequenced input: PBMCs. Receptors were obtained from a man aged 50 or older in good health and CMV-seronegative.

The genes are TRBV5-4 and TRBJ1-2; 9 nucleotides line up with TRBD1. Germline assignment: CDR1 SGHNT and CDR2 YYREEE (reference sequence). The trim removed 3 bases at V and 4 bases at J, leaving 13 bases unmatched. The CDR3 runs to 17 residues. The CDR3 nucleotides read TGTGCCAGCAGCTCCCGGGACAGGGCATATTCCGGCTATGGCTACACCTTC. Encoded protein: CASSSRDRAYSGYGYTF.

This chain connects TRBV4-3 to TRBJ2-6; D remains ambiguous. V was pared by 2 bases and J by 0 bases, with 2 bases between. The CDR3 totals 14 residues. Germline V gene lookup returns CDR1 LGHNA and CDR2 YSLEER. The CDR3 loop is CASSQHSGANVLTF. CDR3 nucleotides: TGCGCCAGCAGCCAACACTCTGGGGCCAACGTCCTGACTTTC.

This rearrangement joins TRBV4-1 to TRBJ2-7; TRBD2 matches at 11 bases. Trimming cost V 6 bases and J 5 bases; bases outside gene matches: 9. The CDR3 consists of 15 residues. Germline V gives CDR1 MGHRA, CDR2 YSYEKL. As DNA, the CDR3 is TGCGCCAGCAGTCACGTAGCGGGAGGGAGGGACGAGCAGTACTTC. Amino acid sequence: CASSHVAGGRDEQYF.

The chain uses TRBV2 and TRBJ2-5; TRBD1 aligns across 9 bases. The CDR3 consists of 14 residues. Germline V gene data show CDR1 as SNHLY and CDR2 as FYNNEI. V gave up 5 bases and J gave up 5 bases; unmatched junction bases: 6. This CDR3 reads CASSQRQGVETQYF. The CDR3 region has the DNA TGTGCCAGCAGTCAGAGACAGGGGGTGGAGACCCAGTACTTC.